This T cell receptor (beta chain) was identified during a study of PD-1 blockade in classical Hodgkin lymphoma. Turning to the study itself: Nivolumab was given intravenously to patients at 3 mg/kg every 2 weeks. Overall study findings and caveats: According to reports, newly diagnosed patients had lower baseline TCR diversity than healthy donors, and relapsed/refractory patients had lower baseline TCR diversity still. Repertoires differed for reasons still undefined, possibly disease activity or prior therapy. Complete responders entered with baseline diversity on par with newly diagnosed patients, the results showed.

V was shortened by 2 bases and J by 3 bases, with 9 bases between the two germline ends. Germline V gene lookup returns CDR1 SGHDT and CDR2 YYEEEE. The CDR3 consists of 13 residues. Every one of the patients relapsed after autologous stem cell transplantation (brentuximab vedotin exposure was variable). Assay: immunoSEQ multiplex PCR; the TCRdb copy retains only in-frame clones and omits some. The sample has 7,000 to 7,500 clones; around four fifths are singletons. In regard to this clone: Its antigen is unknown.

The material sequenced was peripheral blood mononuclear cells (PBMCs), taken before the second cycle of nivolumab. The chain has TRBV5-6 and TRBJ2-7; D is unclear. This TCR was recovered from a human donor with classical Hodgkin lymphoma. CDR3 in DNA: TGTGCCAGCAGCTTACCGGTCGGCTACGAGCAGTACTTC. It specifies CASSLPVGYEQYF.